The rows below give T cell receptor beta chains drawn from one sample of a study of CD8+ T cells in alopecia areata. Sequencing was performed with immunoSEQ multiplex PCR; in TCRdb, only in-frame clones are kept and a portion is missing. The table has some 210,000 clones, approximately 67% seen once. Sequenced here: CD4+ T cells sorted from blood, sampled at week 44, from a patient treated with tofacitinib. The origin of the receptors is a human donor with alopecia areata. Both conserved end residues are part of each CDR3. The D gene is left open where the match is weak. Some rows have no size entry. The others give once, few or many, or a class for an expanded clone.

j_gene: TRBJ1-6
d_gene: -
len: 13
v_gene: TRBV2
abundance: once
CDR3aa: CASSAFGNSPLHF
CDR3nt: TGTGCCAGCAGTGCCTTCGGGAATTCACCCCTCCACTTT

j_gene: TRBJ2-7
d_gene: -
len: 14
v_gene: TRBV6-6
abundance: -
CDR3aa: CASSPRGRDYEQYF
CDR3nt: TGTGCCAGCAGTCCGCGTGGACGGGATTACGAGCAGTACTTC

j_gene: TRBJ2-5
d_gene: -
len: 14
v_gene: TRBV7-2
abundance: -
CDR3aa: CASSLAHSEETQYF
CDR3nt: TGTGCCAGCAGCTTAGCGCATTCAGAAGAGACCCAGTACTTC

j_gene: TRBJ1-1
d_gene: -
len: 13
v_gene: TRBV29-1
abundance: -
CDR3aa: CSVVRQGGTEAFF
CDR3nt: TGCAGCGTTGTTCGGCAGGGTGGGACTGAAGCTTTCTTT

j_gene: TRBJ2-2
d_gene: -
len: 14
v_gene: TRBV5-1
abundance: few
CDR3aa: CASSLGQGTGELFF
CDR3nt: TGCGCCAGCAGCTTGGGACAAGGCACCGGGGAGCTGTTTTTT

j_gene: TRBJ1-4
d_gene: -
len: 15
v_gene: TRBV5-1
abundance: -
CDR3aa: CASSLGQATNEKLFF
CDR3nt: TGCGCCAGCAGCTTGGGACAGGCAACTAATGAAAAACTGTTTTTT

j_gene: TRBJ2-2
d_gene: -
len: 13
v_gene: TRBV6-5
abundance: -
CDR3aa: CATADGNTGELFF
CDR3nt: TGTGCCACCGCCGACGGAAACACCGGGGAGCTGTTTTTT

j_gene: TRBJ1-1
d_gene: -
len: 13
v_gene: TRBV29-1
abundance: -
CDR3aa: CSVVRQGSTEAFF
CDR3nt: TGCAGCGTTGTTCGTCAGGGGAGCACTGAAGCTTTCTTT

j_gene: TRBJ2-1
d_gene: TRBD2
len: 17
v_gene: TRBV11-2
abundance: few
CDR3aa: CASSQGLAGGFYNEQFF
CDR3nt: TGTGCCAGCAGCCAAGGCCTAGCGGGGGGGTTCTACAATGAGCAGTTCTTC

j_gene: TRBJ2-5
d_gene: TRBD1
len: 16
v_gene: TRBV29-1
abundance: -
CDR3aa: CSVVPRDRRGQETQYF
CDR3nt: TGCAGCGTTGTGCCCCGGGACAGGCGGGGTCAAGAGACCCAGTACTTC

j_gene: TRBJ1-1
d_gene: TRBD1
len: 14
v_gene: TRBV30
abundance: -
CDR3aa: CACLQGAMNTEAFF
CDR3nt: TGTGCCTGCTTACAGGGGGCGATGAACACTGAAGCTTTCTTT

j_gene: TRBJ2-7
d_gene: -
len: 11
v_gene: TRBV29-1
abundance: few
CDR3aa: CSASETGEQYF
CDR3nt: TGCAGCGCATCCGAAACAGGCGAGCAGTACTTC

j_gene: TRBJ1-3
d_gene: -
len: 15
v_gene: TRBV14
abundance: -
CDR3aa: CASSQGQISGNTIYF
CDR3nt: TGTGCCAGCAGCCAAGGACAAATATCTGGAAACACCATATATTTT

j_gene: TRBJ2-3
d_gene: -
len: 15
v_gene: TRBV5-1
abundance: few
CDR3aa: CASSLRGLPTDTQYF
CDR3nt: TGCGCCAGCAGCTTGCGGGGGCTCCCCACAGATACGCAGTATTTT

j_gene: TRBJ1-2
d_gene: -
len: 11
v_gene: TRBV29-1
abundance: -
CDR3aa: CSVSGDDGYTF
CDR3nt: TGCAGCGTTTCTGGGGATGACGGCTACACCTTC

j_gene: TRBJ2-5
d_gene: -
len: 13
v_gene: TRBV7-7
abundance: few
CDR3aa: CASSFRHGETQYF
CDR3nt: TGTGCCAGCAGCTTCCGCCACGGGGAGACCCAGTACTTC

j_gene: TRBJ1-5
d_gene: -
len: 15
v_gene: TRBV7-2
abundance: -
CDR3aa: CASSLDPGAGQPQHF
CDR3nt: TGTGCCAGCAGCTTAGATCCAGGGGCCGGGCAGCCCCAGCATTTT

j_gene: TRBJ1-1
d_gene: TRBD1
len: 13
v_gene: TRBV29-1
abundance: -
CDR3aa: CSASRDRNTEAFF
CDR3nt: TGCAGCGCCAGCCGGGACAGGAACACTGAAGCTTTCTTT

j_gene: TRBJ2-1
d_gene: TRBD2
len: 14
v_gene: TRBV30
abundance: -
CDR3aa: CAWSRGGGRGEQFF
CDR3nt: TGTGCCTGGAGCCGCGGCGGGGGTCGTGGTGAGCAGTTCTTC

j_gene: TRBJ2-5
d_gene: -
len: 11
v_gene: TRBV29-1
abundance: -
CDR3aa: CSVASKETQYF
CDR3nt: TGCAGCGTTGCTTCGAAAGAGACCCAGTACTTC

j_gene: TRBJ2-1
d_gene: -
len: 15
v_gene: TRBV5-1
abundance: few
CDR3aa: CASSLAERGYNEQFF
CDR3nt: TGCGCCAGCAGCCTGGCGGAGAGAGGTTACAATGAGCAGTTCTTC

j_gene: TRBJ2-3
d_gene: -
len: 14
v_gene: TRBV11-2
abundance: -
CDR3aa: CASSLFGTRDTQYF
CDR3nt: TGTGCCAGCAGCTTATTCGGGACGCGAGATACGCAGTATTTT

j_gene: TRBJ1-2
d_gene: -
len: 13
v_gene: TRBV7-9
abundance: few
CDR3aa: CASSLAGSYGYTF
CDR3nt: TGTGCCAGCAGCTTAGCGGGTTCCTATGGCTACACCTTC

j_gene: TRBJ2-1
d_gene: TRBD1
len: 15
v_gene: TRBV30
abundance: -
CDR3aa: CAWSRGQGSYNEQFF
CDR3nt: TGTGCCTGGAGTCGGGGACAGGGCTCCTACAATGAGCAGTTCTTC

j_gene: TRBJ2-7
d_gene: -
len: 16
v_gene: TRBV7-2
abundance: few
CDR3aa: CASSLRDSGAEGEQYF
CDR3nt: TGTGCCAGCAGCTTGAGAGATTCGGGGGCTGAAGGCGAGCAGTACTTC

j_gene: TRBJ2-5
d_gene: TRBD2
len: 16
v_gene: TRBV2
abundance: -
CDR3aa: CASSALSGGAQETQYF
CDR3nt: TGTGCCAGCAGTGCCCTCAGCGGGGGGGCCCAAGAGACCCAGTACTTC

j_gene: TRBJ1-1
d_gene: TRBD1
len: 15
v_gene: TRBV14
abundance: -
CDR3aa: CASSQGTGGNTEAFF
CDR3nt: TGTGCCAGCAGCCAAGGGACAGGGGGCAACACTGAAGCTTTCTTT

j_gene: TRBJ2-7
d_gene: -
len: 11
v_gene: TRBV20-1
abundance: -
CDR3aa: CSASGEYEQYF
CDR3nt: TGCAGTGCTAGTGGCGAATACGAGCAGTACTTC

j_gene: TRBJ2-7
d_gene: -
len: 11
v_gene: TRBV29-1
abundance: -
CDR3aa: CSVERGYEQYF
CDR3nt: TGCAGCGTTGAAAGGGGTTACGAGCAGTACTTC

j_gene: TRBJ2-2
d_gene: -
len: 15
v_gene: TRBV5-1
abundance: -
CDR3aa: CASSVDLQVTGELFF
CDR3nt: TGCGCCAGCAGCGTAGACCTACAAGTCACCGGGGAGCTGTTTTTT

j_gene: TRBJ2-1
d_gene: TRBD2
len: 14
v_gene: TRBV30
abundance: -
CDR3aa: CACGTSGGDNEQFF
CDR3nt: TGTGCCTGTGGGACTAGCGGGGGCGACAATGAGCAGTTCTTC

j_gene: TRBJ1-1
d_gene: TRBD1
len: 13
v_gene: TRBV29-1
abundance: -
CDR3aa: CSAEGARGTEAFF
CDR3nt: TGCAGCGCCGAGGGGGCGCGGGGCACTGAAGCTTTCTTT

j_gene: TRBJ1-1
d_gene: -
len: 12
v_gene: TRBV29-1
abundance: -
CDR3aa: CSVDGGPTEAFF
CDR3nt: TGCAGCGTTGATGGTGGGCCGACTGAAGCTTTCTTT

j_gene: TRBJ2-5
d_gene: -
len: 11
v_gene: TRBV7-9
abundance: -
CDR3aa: CASSLSETQYF
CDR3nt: TGTGCCAGCAGCCTCAGTGAGACCCAGTACTTC

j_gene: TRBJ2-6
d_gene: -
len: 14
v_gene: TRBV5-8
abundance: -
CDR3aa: CASSPGFGANVLTF
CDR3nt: TGTGCCAGCAGCCCAGGGTTCGGGGCCAACGTCCTGACTTTC

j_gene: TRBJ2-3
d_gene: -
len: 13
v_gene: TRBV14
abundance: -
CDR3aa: CASSQGPLDTQYF
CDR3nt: TGTGCCAGCAGCCAAGGACCTCTGGATACGCAGTATTTT

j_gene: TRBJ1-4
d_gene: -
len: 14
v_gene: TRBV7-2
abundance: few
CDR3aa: CASSRGGINEKLFF
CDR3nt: TGTGCCAGCAGCAGGGGGGGGATTAATGAAAAACTGTTTTTT

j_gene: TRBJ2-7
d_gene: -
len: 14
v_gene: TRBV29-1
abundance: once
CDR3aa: CSVGVSPLSGEQYF
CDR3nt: TGCAGCGTTGGGGTCTCCCCCTTGTCGGGAGAGCAGTACTTC

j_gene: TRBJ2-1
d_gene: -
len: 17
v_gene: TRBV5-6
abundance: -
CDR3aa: CASSSFLGPSSYNEQFF
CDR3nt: TGTGCCAGCAGCTCATTCTTGGGGCCGAGCTCCTACAATGAGCAGTTCTTC

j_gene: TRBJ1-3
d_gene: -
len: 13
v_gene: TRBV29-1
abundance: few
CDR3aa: CSVVPTGGNTIYF
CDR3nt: TGCAGCGTTGTCCCAACGGGGGGAAACACCATATATTTT

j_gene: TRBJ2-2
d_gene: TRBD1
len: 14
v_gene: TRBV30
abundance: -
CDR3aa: CAWRGQENTGELFF
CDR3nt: TGTGCCTGGAGGGGACAGGAGAACACCGGGGAGCTGTTTTTT

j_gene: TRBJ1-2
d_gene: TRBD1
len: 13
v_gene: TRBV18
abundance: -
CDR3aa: CASSPGTDYGYTF
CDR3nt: TGTGCCAGCTCACCCGGGACAGACTATGGCTACACCTTC

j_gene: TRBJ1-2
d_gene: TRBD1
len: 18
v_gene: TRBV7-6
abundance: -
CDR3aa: CASSSRTTLDRERGGYTF
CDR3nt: TGTGCCAGCAGCTCGCGAACTACCCTCGACAGGGAGAGGGGTGGCTACACCTTC

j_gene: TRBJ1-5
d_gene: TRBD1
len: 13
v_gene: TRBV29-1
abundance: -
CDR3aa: CSVGGTGAGPQHF
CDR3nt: TGCAGCGTTGGCGGGACAGGCGCGGGGCCCCAGCATTTT

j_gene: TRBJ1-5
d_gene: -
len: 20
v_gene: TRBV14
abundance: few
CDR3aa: CASSQPRGGTQGVSNQPQHF
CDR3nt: TGTGCCAGCAGCCAACCGAGAGGGGGGACTCAAGGGGTAAGCAATCAGCCCCAGCATTTT

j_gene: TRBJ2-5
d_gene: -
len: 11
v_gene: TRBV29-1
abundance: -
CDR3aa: CSEGGVETQYF
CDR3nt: TGCAGCGAAGGGGGGGTGGAGACCCAGTACTTC

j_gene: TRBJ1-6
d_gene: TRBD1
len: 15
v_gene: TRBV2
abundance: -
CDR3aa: CASRTEQGANSPLHF
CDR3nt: TGTGCCAGCAGGACGGAACAGGGGGCAAATTCACCCCTCCACTTT

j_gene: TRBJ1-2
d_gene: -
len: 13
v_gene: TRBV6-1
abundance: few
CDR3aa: CASRSRANYGYTF
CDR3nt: TGTGCCAGCAGGAGCCGGGCTAACTATGGCTACACCTTC

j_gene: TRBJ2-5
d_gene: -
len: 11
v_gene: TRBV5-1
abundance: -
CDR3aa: CASSTEETQYF
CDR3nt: TGCGCCAGCAGCACCGAAGAGACCCAGTACTTC

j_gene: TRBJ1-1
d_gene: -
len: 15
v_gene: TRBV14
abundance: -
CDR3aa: CASSQEVRTTIEAFF
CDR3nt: TGTGCCAGCAGCCAAGAAGTGAGGACCACCATTGAAGCTTTCTTT

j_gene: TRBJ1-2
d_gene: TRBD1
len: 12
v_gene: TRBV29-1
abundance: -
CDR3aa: CSVDRGRRGYTF
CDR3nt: TGCAGCGTTGACAGGGGGCGCCGAGGCTACACCTTC

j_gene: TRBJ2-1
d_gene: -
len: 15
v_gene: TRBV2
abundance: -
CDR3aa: CASGRWSGSYNEQFF
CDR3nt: TGTGCCAGCGGCAGGTGGAGTGGGTCCTACAATGAGCAGTTCTTC

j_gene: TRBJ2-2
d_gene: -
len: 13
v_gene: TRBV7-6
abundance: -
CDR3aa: CASSPRSGGELFF
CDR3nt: TGTGCCAGCAGCCCCCGTTCCGGCGGGGAGCTGTTTTTT

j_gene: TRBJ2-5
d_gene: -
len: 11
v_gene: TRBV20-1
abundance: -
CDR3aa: CSARGGPTQYF
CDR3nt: TGCAGTGCTAGAGGAGGGCCTACCCAGTACTTC

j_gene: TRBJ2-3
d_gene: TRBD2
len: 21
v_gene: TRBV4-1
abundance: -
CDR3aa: CASSQTPANEGLAGDTDTQYF
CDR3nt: TGCGCCAGCAGCCAGACACCCGCTAACGAGGGACTAGCGGGGGACACAGATACGCAGTATTTT